These 2 T cell receptor beta chains came from one sample sequenced in a study of control samples from healthy donors and cancer patients. Sequencing used immunoSEQ multiplex PCR; TCRdb keeps in-frame clones, though not all of them. The data contain some 140,000 clones, roughly 94% of them singletons. Sequencing was done on a sample of PBMCs. These receptors all stem from a man in his 60s with colorectal cancer.

The chain carries TRBV10-2 and TRBJ1-5; the D gene is possibly TRBD1 (6 bases). There are 15 residues in the CDR3. The V gene's germline CDR1 is WSHSY and CDR2 SAAADI. Trimming removed 0 bases from V and 2 bases from J, with 8 bases in between. Here the CDR3 DNA reads TGCGCCAGCAGTGAGTCGCCAGGGGGCAATCAGCCCCAGCATTTT. The encoded protein is CASSESPGGNQPQHF.

The chain joins TRBV12-3 or TRBV12-4 to TRBJ2-7; the D gene is possibly TRBD1 (5 bases). With 7 bases removed from V and 4 bases from J, the gap between germline ends came to 11 bases. This CDR3 comprises 12 residues. The CDR3 DNA follows: TGTGCCAGCAAGAGGACAAGTTACGAGCAGTACTTC. Its protein is CASKRTSYEQYF.